Below, one T cell receptor beta chain is given with its context. Its antigen is not known. Germline V gene sequence: CDR1 MDHEN, CDR2 SYDVKM. Trimming removed 8 bases from V and 3 bases from J, with 21 bases in between. The CDR3 consists of 16 residues. TCR beta CDR3 regions were amplified from RNA transcripts. Initially, a first-round RT-PCR of the TCR CDR3 employed the HTBI primer set. TCRdb redid the calling of the multiplex PCR reads with MiXCR, one entry per CDR3 protein. The sample holds 330,000 or so distinct CDR3 sequences, roughly 19% seen once. This entry belongs to a study of T cells in Graves' hyperthyroidism and ophthalmopathy. Extraction of PBMCs used roughly 10 ml of fresh peripheral blood. General study points: Blood also contained most expanded thyroid clonotypes above 0.001.

Sequenced material: blood. The TCR comes from a man in his fifties with Graves' ophthalmopathy. The V gene is TRBV28, the J gene TRBJ2-3; TRBD2 is a possible D gene (6 bases). The DNA of the CDR3 is TGTGCCAGCCCCCCCCTCACTAGCCTTACTACAGATACGCAGTATTTT. It translates to CASPPLTSLTTDTQYF.